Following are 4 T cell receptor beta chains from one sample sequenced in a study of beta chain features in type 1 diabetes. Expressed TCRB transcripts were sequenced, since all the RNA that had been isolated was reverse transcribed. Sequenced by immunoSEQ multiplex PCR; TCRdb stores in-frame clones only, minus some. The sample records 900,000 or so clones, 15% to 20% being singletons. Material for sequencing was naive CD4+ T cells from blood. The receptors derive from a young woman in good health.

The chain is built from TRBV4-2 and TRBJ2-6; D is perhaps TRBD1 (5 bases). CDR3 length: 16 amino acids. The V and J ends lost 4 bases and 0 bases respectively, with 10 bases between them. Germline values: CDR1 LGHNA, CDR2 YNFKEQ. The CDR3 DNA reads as TGTGCCAGCAGCCCAGGGCAGGACTCTGGGGCCAACGTCCTGACTTTC. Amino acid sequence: CASSPGQDSGANVLTF.

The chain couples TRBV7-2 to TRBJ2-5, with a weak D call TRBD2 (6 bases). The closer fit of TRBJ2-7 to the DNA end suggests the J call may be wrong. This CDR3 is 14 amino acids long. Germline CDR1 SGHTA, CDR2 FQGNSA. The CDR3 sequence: CASSLVGGSYEQYF. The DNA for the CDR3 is TGTGCCAGCAGCTTAGTGGGGGGATCCTACGAGCAGTACTTC.

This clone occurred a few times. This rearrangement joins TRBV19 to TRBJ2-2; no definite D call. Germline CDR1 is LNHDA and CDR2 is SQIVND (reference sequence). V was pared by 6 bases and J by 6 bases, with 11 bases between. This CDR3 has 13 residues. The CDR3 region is CASSRSDAGELFF. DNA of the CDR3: TGTGCCAGTAGCCGTTCAGATGCCGGGGAGCTGTTTTTT.

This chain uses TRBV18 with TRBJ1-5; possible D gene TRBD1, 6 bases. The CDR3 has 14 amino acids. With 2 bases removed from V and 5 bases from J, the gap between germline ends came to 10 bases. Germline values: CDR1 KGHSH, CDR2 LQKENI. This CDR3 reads CASSPVAGDQPQHF. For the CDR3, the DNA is TGTGCCAGCTCACCAGTGGCAGGGGATCAGCCCCAGCATTTT.